The 9 T cell receptor beta chains presented below share a single source sample, sequenced in a study of blood T cell repertoires in COVID-19. Sequencing used immunoSEQ multiplex PCR; TCRdb keeps in-frame clones, though not all of them. The sample shows around 62,000 clones, approximately 81% of them seen only once. Sequenced: peripheral blood. These receptor sequences come from a man aged 50 to 60 with active COVID-19.

CDR3 sequence (DNA): TGTGCCATCAGTGAGTCTCAGGGGGCAACCTCTGGAAACACCATATATTTT. Translated: CAISESQGATSGNTIYF. The chain links TRBV10-3 to TRBJ1-3; 8 bases line up with TRBD1. V lost 0 bases, J lost 0 bases, and 4 bases stayed unmatched. CDR3 length: 17 residues. Per germline, CDR1 ENHRY and CDR2 SYGVKD.

This chain connects TRBV4-1 to TRBJ1-6, with D unresolved. Germline assignment: CDR1 MGHRA and CDR2 YSYEKL. The CDR3 loop spans 17 amino acids. V lost 0 bases and J lost 8, with 17 bases in between. The CDR3, as DNA: TGCGCCAGCAGCCAAGATACGAACACCCCCGGGTATTCACCCCTCCACTTT. It yields the protein CASSQDTNTPGYSPLHF.

The V gene is TRBV7-2, the J gene TRBJ2-3, with D tentatively TRBD1 (6 bases). The CDR3 totals 14 residues. Deletions cut 4 bases from V and 1 base from J, with 9 bases between. From germline, CDR1 is SGHTA and CDR2 FQGNSA. The CDR3 is CASSSRTGTDTQYF. For the CDR3, the DNA is TGTGCCAGCAGCTCACGGACAGGCACAGATACGCAGTATTTT.

This chain links TRBV4-1 with TRBJ1-2, with TRBD1 matching over 10 bases. From germline, CDR1 is MGHRA and CDR2 YSYEKL. There are 16 residues in the CDR3. With V trimmed by 2 bases and J by 3 bases, 6 bases remained unmatched. In DNA form, the CDR3 reads TGCGCCAGCAGCCAACTCGGGACAGGGGAATACTATGGCTACACCTTC. This gives the protein CASSQLGTGEYYGYTF.

The rearrangement uses TRBV29-1 and TRBJ1-2, with TRBD1 identical over 11 bases. Germline CDR1 and CDR2: SQVTM and ANQGSEA. The trim removed 6 bases at V and 8 bases at J, leaving 5 bases unmatched. The CDR3 extends over 12 amino acids. DNA for the CDR3: TGCAGCGTCCGCGGACAGGGGGCGGGCTACACCTTC. It translates to CSVRGQGAGYTF.

The chain links TRBV19 to TRBJ2-2, with 7 bases lining up with TRBD1. From germline, CDR1 is LNHDA and CDR2 SQIVND (reference sequence). This CDR3 region has 17 residues. V gave up 5 bases and J gave up 7 bases; unmatched junction bases: 16. The CDR3 loop is CASSDTGVLSWGGELFF. The CDR3 DNA is TGTGCCAGTAGTGATACAGGGGTCCTCTCTTGGGGCGGGGAGCTGTTTTTT.

CDR3 DNA: TGTGCCAGCAGTGGCACAGGTCCCTCCTACGAGCAGTACTTC. Translating gives CASSGTGPSYEQYF. The chain employs TRBV27 and TRBJ2-7, with D perhaps TRBD1 (5 bases). The CDR3 totals 14 residues. Trimming stripped 5 bases from V and 0 bases from J, with 11 bases between. Germline V CDR1 and CDR2: MNHEY, SMNVEV (reference sequence).

This chain joins TRBV2 and TRBJ1-3, with D possibly TRBD1 on 5 matching bases. The CDR3 has 14 residues. Trimming removed 7 bases from V and 5 bases from J, with 15 bases in between. Germline V gene sequence: CDR1 SNHLY, CDR2 FYNNEI. CDR3 DNA: TGTGCCAGCATCGCCGGCAGGGCTCGAAACACCATATATTTT. This sequence encodes CASIAGRARNTIYF.

This chain joins TRBV3-1 (or the pseudogene TRBV3-2) and TRBJ2-4, with 10 nucleotides matching TRBD1. V trimming: 5 bases; J trimming: 3 bases; junction bases outside the gene matches: 16. CDR1 and CDR2 (germline): LGHDT, YNNKEL (reference sequence). There are 19 residues in the CDR3. The CDR3 loop is CASSTHLQGQGVDKNIQYF. DNA of the CDR3: TGTGCCAGCAGCACCCACCTACAAGGACAGGGGGTTGACAAAAACATTCAGTACTTC.